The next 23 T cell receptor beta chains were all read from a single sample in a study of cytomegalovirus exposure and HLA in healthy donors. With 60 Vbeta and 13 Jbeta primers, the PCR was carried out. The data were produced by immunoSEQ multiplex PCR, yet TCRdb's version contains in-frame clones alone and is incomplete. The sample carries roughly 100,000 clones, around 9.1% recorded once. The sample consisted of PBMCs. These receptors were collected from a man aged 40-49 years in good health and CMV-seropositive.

The chain's CDR3 is CASSPDSGSYNEQFF. CDR3 DNA: TGTGCCAGCAGCCCAGATAGCGGCTCCTACAATGAGCAGTTCTTC. This chain uses TRBV7-3 with TRBJ2-1; D possibly corresponds to TRBD2 (6 bases). The CDR3 sequence is 15 residues long. Trimming cost V 5 bases and J 0 bases, with 11 bases left between them. Germline V gene lookup returns CDR1 SGHTA and CDR2 FQGTGA.

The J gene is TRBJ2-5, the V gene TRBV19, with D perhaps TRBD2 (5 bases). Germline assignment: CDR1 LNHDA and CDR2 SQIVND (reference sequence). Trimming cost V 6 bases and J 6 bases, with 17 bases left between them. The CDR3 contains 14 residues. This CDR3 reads CASSPDLDLKTQYF. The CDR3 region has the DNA TGTGCCAGTAGCCCCGACTTGGACTTAAAGACCCAGTACTTC. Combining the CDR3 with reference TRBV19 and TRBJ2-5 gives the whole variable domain DGGITQSPKYLFRKEGQNVTLSCEQNLNHDAMYWYRQDPGQGLRLIYYSQIVNDFQKGDIAEGYSVSREKKESFPLTVTSAQKNPTAFYLCASSPDLDLKTQYFGPGTRLLVL.

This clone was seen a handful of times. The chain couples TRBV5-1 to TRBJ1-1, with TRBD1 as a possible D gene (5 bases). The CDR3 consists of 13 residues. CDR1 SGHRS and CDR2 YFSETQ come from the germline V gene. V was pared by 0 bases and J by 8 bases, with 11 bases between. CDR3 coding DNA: TGCGCCAGCAGCTTGGGACAGCTTAGGGAAGCTTTCTTT. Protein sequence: CASSLGQLREAFF.

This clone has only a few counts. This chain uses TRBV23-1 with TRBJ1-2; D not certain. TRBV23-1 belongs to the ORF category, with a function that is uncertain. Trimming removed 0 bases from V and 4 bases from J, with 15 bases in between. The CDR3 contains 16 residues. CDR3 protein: CASSQSPETNVYGYTF. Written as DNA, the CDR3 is TGCGCCAGCAGTCAATCTCCTGAGACAAACGTCTATGGCTACACCTTC.

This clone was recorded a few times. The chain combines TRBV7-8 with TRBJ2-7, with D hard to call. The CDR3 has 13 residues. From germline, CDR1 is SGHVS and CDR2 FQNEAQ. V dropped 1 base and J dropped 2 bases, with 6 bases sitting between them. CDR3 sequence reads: CASSLGLAYEQYF. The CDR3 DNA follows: TGTGCCAGCAGCTTAGGTCTAGCCTACGAGCAGTACTTC.

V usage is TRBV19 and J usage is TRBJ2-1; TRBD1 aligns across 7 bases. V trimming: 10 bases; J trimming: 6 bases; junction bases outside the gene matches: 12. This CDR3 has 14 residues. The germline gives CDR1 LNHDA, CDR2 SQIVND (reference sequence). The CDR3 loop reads CATSFDRVPNEQFF. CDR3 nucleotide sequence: TGTGCCACCTCCTTCGACAGGGTGCCCAATGAGCAGTTCTTC.

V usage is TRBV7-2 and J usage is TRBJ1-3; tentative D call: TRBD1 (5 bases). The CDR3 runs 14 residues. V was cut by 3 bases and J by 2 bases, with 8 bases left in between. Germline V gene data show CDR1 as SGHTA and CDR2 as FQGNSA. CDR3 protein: CASSLGGAGNTIYF. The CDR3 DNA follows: TGTGCCAGCAGCTTGGGAGGGGCTGGAAACACCATATATTTT.

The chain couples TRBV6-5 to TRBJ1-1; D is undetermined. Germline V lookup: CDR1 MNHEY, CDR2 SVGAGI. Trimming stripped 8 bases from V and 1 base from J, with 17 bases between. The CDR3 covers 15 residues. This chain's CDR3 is CASQPRERSNTEAFF. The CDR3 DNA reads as TGTGCCAGCCAACCGCGGGAAAGGTCGAACACTGAAGCTTTCTTT.

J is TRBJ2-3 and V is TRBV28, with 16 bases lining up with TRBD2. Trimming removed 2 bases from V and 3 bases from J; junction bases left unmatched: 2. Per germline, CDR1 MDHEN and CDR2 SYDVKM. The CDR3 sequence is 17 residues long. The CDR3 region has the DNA TGTGCCAGCAGTTTAAGGGGACTAGCGGGAGGGACAGATACGCAGTATTTT. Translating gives CASSLRGLAGGTDTQYF.

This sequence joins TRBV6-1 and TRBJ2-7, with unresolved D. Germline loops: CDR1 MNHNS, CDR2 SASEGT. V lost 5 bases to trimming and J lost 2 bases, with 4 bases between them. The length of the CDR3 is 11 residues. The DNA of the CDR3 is TGTGCCAGCAGTCGTACCTACGAGCAGTACTTC. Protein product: CASSRTYEQYF.

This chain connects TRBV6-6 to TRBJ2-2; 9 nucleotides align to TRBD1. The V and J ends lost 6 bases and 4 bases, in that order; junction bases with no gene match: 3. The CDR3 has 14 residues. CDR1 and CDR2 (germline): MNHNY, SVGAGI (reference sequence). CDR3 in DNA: TGTGCCAGCAGGGGGACAGGGTTCACCGGGGAGCTGTTTTTT. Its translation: CASRGTGFTGELFF.

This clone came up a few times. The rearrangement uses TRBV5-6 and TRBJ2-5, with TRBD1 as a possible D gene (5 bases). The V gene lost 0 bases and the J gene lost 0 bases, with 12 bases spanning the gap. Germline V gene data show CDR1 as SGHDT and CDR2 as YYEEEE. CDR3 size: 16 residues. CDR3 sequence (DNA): TGTGCCAGCAGCTTGGGAGACAGAATATACCAAGAGACCCAGTACTTC. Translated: CASSLGDRIYQETQYF.

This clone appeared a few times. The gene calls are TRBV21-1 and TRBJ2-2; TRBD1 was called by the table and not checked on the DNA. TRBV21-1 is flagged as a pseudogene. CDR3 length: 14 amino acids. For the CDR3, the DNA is TGTGCCAGCAGCAAAGAGGGGGCTACCGGGGAGCTGTTTTTT. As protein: CASSKEGATGELFF.

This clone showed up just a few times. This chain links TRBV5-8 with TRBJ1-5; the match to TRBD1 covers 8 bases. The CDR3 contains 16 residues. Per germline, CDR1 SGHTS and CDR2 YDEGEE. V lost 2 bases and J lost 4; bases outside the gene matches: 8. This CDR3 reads CASSFITDRGNQPQHF. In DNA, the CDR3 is TGTGCCAGCAGCTTTATAACTGACAGGGGTAATCAGCCCCAGCATTTT.

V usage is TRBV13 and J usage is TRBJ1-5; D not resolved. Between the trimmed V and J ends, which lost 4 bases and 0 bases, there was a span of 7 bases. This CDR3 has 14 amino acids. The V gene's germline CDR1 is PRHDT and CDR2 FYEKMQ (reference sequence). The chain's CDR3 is CASSWRHSNQPQHF. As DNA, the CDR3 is TGTGCCAGCAGCTGGCGGCATAGCAATCAGCCCCAGCATTTT.

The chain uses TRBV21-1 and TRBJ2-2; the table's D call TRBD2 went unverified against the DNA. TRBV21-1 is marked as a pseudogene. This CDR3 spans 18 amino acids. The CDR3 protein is CASSNLPGGRGYTGELFF. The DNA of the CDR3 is TGTGCCAGCAGCAACCTCCCGGGGGGCAGGGGATACACCGGGGAGCTGTTTTTT.

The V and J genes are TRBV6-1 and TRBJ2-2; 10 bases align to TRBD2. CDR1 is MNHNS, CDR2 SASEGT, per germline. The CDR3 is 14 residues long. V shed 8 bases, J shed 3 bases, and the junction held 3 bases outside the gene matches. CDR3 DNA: TGTGCCAGCGTAGCGGGAGGTGACACCGGGGAGCTGTTTTTT. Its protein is CASVAGGDTGELFF.

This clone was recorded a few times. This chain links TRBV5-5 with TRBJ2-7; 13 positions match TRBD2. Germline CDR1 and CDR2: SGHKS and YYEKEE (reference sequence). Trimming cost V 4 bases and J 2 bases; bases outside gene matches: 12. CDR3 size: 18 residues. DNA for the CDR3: TGTGCCAGCAGCCTAGGACTAGCGGGAGATGAGAATGCCTACGAGCAGTACTTC. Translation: CASSLGLAGDENAYEQYF.

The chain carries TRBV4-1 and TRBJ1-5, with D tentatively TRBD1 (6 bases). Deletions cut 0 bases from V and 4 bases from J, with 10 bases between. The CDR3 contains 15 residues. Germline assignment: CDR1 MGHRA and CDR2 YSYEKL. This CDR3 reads CASSQDHQGNQPQHF. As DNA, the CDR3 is TGCGCCAGCAGCCAAGATCACCAGGGGAATCAGCCCCAGCATTTT.

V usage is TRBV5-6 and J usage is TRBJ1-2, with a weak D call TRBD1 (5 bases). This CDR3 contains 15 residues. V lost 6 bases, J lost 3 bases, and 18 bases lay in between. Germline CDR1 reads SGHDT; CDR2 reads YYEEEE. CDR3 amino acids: CASIMAGMGHYGYTF. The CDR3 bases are TGTGCCAGCATCATGGCGGGGATGGGGCACTATGGCTACACCTTC.

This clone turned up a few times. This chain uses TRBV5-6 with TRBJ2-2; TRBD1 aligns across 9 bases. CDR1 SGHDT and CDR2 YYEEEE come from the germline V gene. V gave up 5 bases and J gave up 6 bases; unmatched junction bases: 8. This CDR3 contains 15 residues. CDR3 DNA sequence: TGTGCCAGCAGTTACGGGACAGGGTTCTCCGGGGAGCTGTTTTTT. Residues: CASSYGTGFSGELFF.

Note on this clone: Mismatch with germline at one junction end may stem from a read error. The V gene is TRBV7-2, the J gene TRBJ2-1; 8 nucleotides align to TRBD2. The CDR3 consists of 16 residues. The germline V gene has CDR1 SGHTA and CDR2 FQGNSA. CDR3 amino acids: CASSQDPAGAFNEQFF. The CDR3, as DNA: TGCGCCAGCAGCCAAGACCCAGCGGGAGCCTTCAATGAGCAGTTCTTC. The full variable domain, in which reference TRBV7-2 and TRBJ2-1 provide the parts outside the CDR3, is GAGVSQSPSNKVTEKGKDVELRCDPISGHTALYWYRQSLGQGLEFLIYFQGNSAPDKSGLPSDRFSAERTGGSVSTLTIQRTQQEDSAVYLCASSQDPAGAFNEQFFGPGTRLTVL.

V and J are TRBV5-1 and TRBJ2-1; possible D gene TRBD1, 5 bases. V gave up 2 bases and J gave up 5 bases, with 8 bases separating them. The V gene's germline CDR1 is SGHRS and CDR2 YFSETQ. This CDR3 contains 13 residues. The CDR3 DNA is TGCGCCAGCAGCTTATCAGGGAACAATGAGCAGTTCTTC. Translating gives CASSLSGNNEQFF.